The 23 T cell receptor beta chains below were found in one sample sequenced in a study of CDR3 diversity in severe acne (dated by TCRdb to the late 2010s). Libraries were constructed by PCR. The instrument was an Illumina HiSeq 2000. The public reads were reprocessed in TCRdb via fastp at Q25 and MiXCR, keeping in-frame beta chains. Every distinct CDR3 protein forms one entry, paired with its most common genes and DNA. This sample holds more than 85,000 distinct CDR3 sequences; 45% to 50% were observed only once. The ten largest clones represent 9.5% to 13% of the sample. Sequencing was done on a sample of blood. The source of these receptors is a male donor in good health, serving as a control.

This clonotype was detected a few times. The CDR3 DNA follows: TGTGCCAGCAGTCGGGACAGGGGGCACTACAATGAGCAGTTCTTC. Residues: CASSRDRGHYNEQFF. The V and J genes are TRBV2 and TRBJ2-1; 12 positions agree with TRBD1. The V gene end was trimmed by 5 bases and the J gene end by 3 bases; junction bases not matched to a gene: 2. Germline lookup yields CDR1 SNHLY and CDR2 FYNNEI. This CDR3 is built from 15 residues.

This clonotype showed up many times. V gene TRBV5-1 combines with J gene TRBJ2-5, with D unresolved. The CDR3 length is 15 residues. Trimming removed 3 bases from V and 2 bases from J, with 14 bases in between. Germline V gene lookup returns CDR1 SGHRS and CDR2 YFSETQ. The CDR3 region has the DNA TGCGCCAGCAGCTCTTCCGGACGTTCACAAGAGACCCAGTACTTC. Its translation: CASSSSGRSQETQYF.

This clonotype was recorded only once. The J gene is TRBJ1-6, the V gene TRBV20-1; D is uncertain. Germline loops: CDR1 DFQATT, CDR2 SNEGSKA (reference sequence). Trimming took off 5 bases at V and 5 bases at J, with 16 bases between the two ends. The CDR3 loop spans 15 amino acids. CDR3 DNA: TGCAGTGCTCCCGCCCGCGCTGGTAATAATTCACCCCTCCACTTT. Protein: CSAPARAGNNSPLHF.

As regards this clonotype: The CDR3 does not close with the conserved phenylalanine or tryptophan, likely indicating a read error. Here the CDR3 DNA reads TGTGCCAGCGGCTTAGGAGTTAGCTACGAGCAGTACCTC. The encoded protein is CASGLGVSYEQYL. This sequence joins TRBV7-2 and TRBJ2-7; D remains unclear. This CDR3 contains 13 residues. Germline CDR1 SGHTA, CDR2 FQGNSA.

This clonotype is a singleton in its sample. This chain links TRBV5-1 with TRBJ1-6; 9 bases are shared with TRBD1. The V segment lost 8 bases and the J segment 0 bases; nucleotides outside the gene matches: 24. The CDR3 consists of 22 residues. Germline V gene lookup returns CDR1 SGHRS and CDR2 YFSETQ. This CDR3 is CASFDRANTGQGLSSYNSPLHF. The CDR3 coding sequence is TGCGCCAGTTTTGACAGGGCGAACACCGGACAGGGGCTCAGCTCCTATAATTCACCCCTCCACTTT.

This clonotype has ten or more counts. V usage is TRBV11-3 and J usage is TRBJ2-1; D is uncertain. The CDR3 runs 14 residues. Per germline, CDR1 SGHNT and CDR2 YENEEA. Trimming cost V 4 bases and J 1 base, with 8 bases left between them. CDR3 in amino acids: CASSSDESYNEQFF. CDR3 nucleotide sequence: TGTGCCAGCAGCTCGGACGAGTCCTACAATGAGCAGTTCTTC.

This clonotype was detected many times. The genes are TRBV5-8 and TRBJ1-6; the D gene is possibly TRBD1 (5 bases). The V gene's germline CDR1 is SGHTS and CDR2 YDEGEE. CDR3 length: 15 residues. The V end lost 0 bases, the J end lost 4 bases, and 8 bases lay between the germline ends. The CDR3 coding sequence is TGTGCCAGCAGCTTGGACCCAGGGTATAATTCACCCCTCCACTTT. Amino acid sequence: CASSLDPGYNSPLHF.

A few counts support this clonotype. The chain joins TRBV5-6 to TRBJ2-2, with TRBD2 matching over 10 bases. V trimming: 3 bases; J trimming: 6 bases; junction bases outside the gene matches: 5. This CDR3 is 15 amino acids long. CDR1 is SGHDT, CDR2 YYEEEE, per germline. DNA for the CDR3: TGTGCCAGCAGCTCAGCGGGAGGGCGGCCCGGGGAGCTGTTTTTT. Its translation is CASSSAGGRPGELFF.

The V and J genes are TRBV10-1 and TRBJ2-3; D is perhaps TRBD1 or TRBD2 (5 bases each). CDR3 length: 16 amino acids. Deletions cut 0 bases from V and 2 bases from J, with 12 bases between. Germline V lookup: CDR1 WNHNN, CDR2 SYGVQD (reference sequence). This CDR3 is CASSESPGRNTDTQYF. CDR3 DNA sequence: TGCGCCAGCAGTGAGTCACCGGGACGAAACACAGATACGCAGTATTTT.

The V and J genes are TRBV20-1 and TRBJ2-5, with D uncertain. Germline V lookup: CDR1 DFQATT, CDR2 SNEGSKA (reference sequence). This CDR3 has 12 amino acids. V gave up 3 bases and J gave up 9 bases, with 14 bases separating them. CDR3 sequence: CSARRSNQPQYF. CDR3 nucleotides: TGCAGTGCTAGGAGGAGCAATCAGCCCCAGTACTTC.

This clonotype occurred once. The rearrangement joins TRBV12-3 or TRBV12-4 to TRBJ2-5; D call uncertain. Trimming took off 2 bases at V and 9 bases at J, with 19 bases between the two ends. This CDR3 is 15 amino acids long. CDR3 amino acids: CASSLSGEHNQPQYF. DNA for the CDR3: TGTGCCAGCAGTTTATCTGGGGAACACAATCAGCCCCAGTACTTC.

The chain recombines TRBV20-1 with TRBJ2-2; 8 nucleotides line up with TRBD2. Germline V gene sequence: CDR1 DFQATT, CDR2 SNEGSKA (reference sequence). The CDR3 spans 16 residues. After removal of 6 bases from V and 1 base from J, the junction contained 10 bases not matched to a gene. DNA for the CDR3: TGCAGTGCCAAGACGGGGGGGAGGATGAACACCGGGGAGCTGTTTTTT. Translating gives CSAKTGGRMNTGELFF.

For this clonotype: Mismatch with germline at one junction end may stem from a read error. The V and J genes are TRBV10-2 and TRBJ2-1; either TRBD1 or TRBD2 may supply D (6 bases each). The CDR3 totals 18 residues. Looked up from germline, CDR1 is WSHSY and CDR2 is SAAADI. In DNA, the CDR3 is TGTGCCAGCAGCTTGGGGGCGGGAACATCCCTCATCTACAATGAGCAGTTCTTC. It codes for CASSLGAGTSLIYNEQFF.

The chain has TRBV20-1 and TRBJ2-1, with D possibly being TRBD2 (7 bases). There are 13 residues in the CDR3. With 5 bases removed from V and 6 bases from J, the gap between germline ends came to 14 bases. Germline CDR1 DFQATT, CDR2 SNEGSKA (reference sequence). The CDR3 DNA is TGCAGTGCTGGGAAGGGGGGGGGCAATGAGCAGTTCTTC. Translated: CSAGKGGGNEQFF.

The V gene is TRBV6-5, the J gene TRBJ2-7, with D possibly TRBD2 on 5 matching bases. Germline CDR1 reads MNHEY; CDR2 reads SVGAGI. V was trimmed by 4 bases and J by 5 bases, leaving 18 bases between them. The CDR3 sequence is 15 residues long. Written as DNA, the CDR3 is TGTGCCAGCAGTTTACTCTCGGGGTCCGTCCACGAGCAGTACTTC. Translating it yields CASSLLSGSVHEQYF.

The chain is built from TRBV7-3 and TRBJ1-1; D perhaps matches TRBD1 (6 bases). Germline CDR1 reads SGHTA; CDR2 reads FQGTGA. V was clipped by 4 bases and J by 0 bases, with 12 bases between them. The CDR3 is made up of 15 amino acids. In DNA form, the CDR3 reads TGTGCCAGCAGCTCTGGACAGTCCATGAACACTGAAGCTTTCTTT. This gives the protein CASSSGQSMNTEAFF.

The chain joins TRBV2 to TRBJ1-2, with D perhaps TRBD1 (5 bases). The V end lost 4 bases, the J end lost 7 bases, and 19 bases lay between the germline ends. The CDR3 runs 15 residues. Germline-derived CDR1 and CDR2 are SNHLY and FYNNEI. The CDR3 nucleotides are TGTGCCAGCAGTGGGGCCGGGACCTTCGTGGGTGGCTACACCTTC. Amino acid sequence: CASSGAGTFVGGYTF.

This clonotype was detected only a few times. The chain carries TRBV3-1 and TRBJ2-1; D is possibly TRBD1 or TRBD2 (6 bases each). V was shortened by 0 bases and J by 3 bases, with 9 bases between the two germline ends. CDR1 is LGHDT, CDR2 YNNKEL, per germline (reference sequence). CDR3 length: 15 amino acids. The CDR3 bases are TGTGCCAGCAGCCAAGACGGGGGCGGCTACAATGAGCAGTTCTTC. Translated: CASSQDGGGYNEQFF.

In its sample, this clonotype was seen many times. The chain links TRBV5-6 to TRBJ2-3; tentative D call: TRBD2 (6 bases). Germline loops: CDR1 SGHDT, CDR2 YYEEEE. Trimming cost V 1 base and J 6 bases, with 15 bases left between them. The CDR3 consists of 15 residues. The CDR3 DNA reads as TGTGCCAGCAGCTTGATGGGCGGGGAAGTGGATACGCAGTATTTT. It encodes CASSLMGGEVDTQYF.

There are a few counts of this clonotype. The chain links TRBV6-1 to TRBJ1-1; TRBD1 matches at 11 bases. The CDR3 is 14 residues long. Germline-derived CDR1 and CDR2 are MNHNS and SASEGT. Losses at the gene ends were 8 bases for V and 4 bases for J; bases not matched to a gene: 6. This CDR3 is CASLRTGGFTEAFF. DNA of the CDR3: TGTGCCAGCTTGCGGACAGGGGGCTTCACTGAAGCTTTCTTT.

The V call is TRBV12-3 or TRBV12-4, the J call TRBJ1-2; D gene unclear. This CDR3 has 14 amino acids. V was cut by 5 bases and J by 5 bases, with 15 bases left in between. CDR3 sequence (DNA): TGTGCCAGCAGTCTCGGCCTCCTTGGTTATGGCTACACCTTC. The encoded protein is CASSLGLLGYGYTF.

With respect to this clonotype: One end of the junction fails to match germline, which may point to a read error. The V gene is TRBV20-1, the J gene TRBJ1-1; possibly TRBD1 for D (5 bases). Germline assignment: CDR1 DFQATT and CDR2 SNEGSKA (reference sequence). CDR3 length: 12 residues. The CDR3 is CSAVPGNTEASF. CDR3 DNA sequence: TGCAGTGCTGTTCCAGGGAACACTGAAGCTTCCTTT.

The chain combines TRBV12-3 or TRBV12-4 with TRBJ1-1; no reliable D call. The V gene lost 11 bases and the J gene lost 6 bases, with 16 bases spanning the gap. The CDR3 extends over 12 amino acids. The CDR3 nucleotides read TGTGCCGCCAGCCGGATGAGATCTGAAGCTTTCTTT. Translated, it gives CAASRMRSEAFF.